This T cell receptor beta chain is drawn from a study of technical replicates of blood from a few donors. Clones were sequenced by immunoSEQ multiplex PCR, and TCRdb holds only the in-frame ones, with some missing. The data contain tens of thousands of clones, less than 95% of them singletons. Deletions cut 0 bases from V and 8 bases from J, with 13 bases between. The CDR3 is 14 residues long. The germline V gene has CDR1 LGHNA and CDR2 YSLEER. The genes are TRBV4-3 and TRBJ1-2; D is unresolved. Sequenced input: PBMCs. The TCR was taken from a human donor in good health. Some clones in this sample may be carry-over from other donors' samples. CDR3 region: CASSQDRFPGGYTF. In DNA form, the CDR3 reads TGCGCCAGCAGCCAAGATCGGTTCCCGGGGGGCTACACCTTC.